A single sample gave rise to the 32 T cell receptor beta chains below, sequenced in a study of T-cell reconstitution after alpha-beta-depleted transplantation in children. Unique molecular identifiers were used in preparing the TCRbeta library. One entry per CDR3 protein results from TCRdb running MiXCR on the PCR reads. Among approximately 300,000 distinct CDR3 sequences, around a tenth were seen once, and the ten largest hold about a quarter. Sample: peripheral blood, taken 180 days after TCRalphabeta/CD19-depleted stem cell transplant. These receptors all come from a male patient aged 2-10 years who had a stem cell transplant for chronic granulomatous disease, so the T cells may come from the graft donor.

This clonotype was detected ten times or more. This chain connects TRBV11-2 to TRBJ2-1, with D possibly matching TRBD2 (5 bases). The V end was cut by 4 bases, the J end by 4 bases, with 14 bases between. Looked up from germline, CDR1 is SGHAT and CDR2 is FQNNGV. The CDR3 runs 15 residues. The CDR3 DNA follows: TGTGCCAGCAGCTCACGCGGGCGGAGGTACAATGAGCAGTTCTTC. Translation: CASSSRGRRYNEQFF.

In the case of this clonotype: Just one base apart from a much larger clone, this may be a read error. The rearrangement joins TRBV24-1 to TRBJ2-2; possible D gene TRBD2, 6 bases. The CDR3 contains 15 residues. V shed 5 bases and J shed 6 bases, with 15 bases lying between them. Germline lookup yields CDR1 KGHDR and CDR2 SFDVKD. In DNA form, the CDR3 reads TGTGCCACCAGTGTCGGGGGAAGGAGGGCCGGGGAGCTGTTTTTT. Translating it yields CATSVGGRRAGELFF.

This clonotype was observed at least ten times. This rearrangement joins TRBV7-8 to TRBJ2-5; TRBD1 matches 10 bases. There are 15 residues in the CDR3. CDR1 is SGHVS, CDR2 FQNEAQ, per germline. V trimming: 7 bases; J trimming: 5 bases; junction bases outside the gene matches: 10. The CDR3 DNA sequence: TGTGCCAGCAAAAACGGACAGGGGGGCGCGGAGACCCAGTACTTC. Translation gives CASKNGQGGAETQYF.

The sample holds many counts of this clonotype. The chain employs TRBV7-2 and TRBJ1-1; 7 bases match TRBD1. V shed 6 bases, J shed 1 base, and the junction held 8 bases outside the gene matches. The CDR3 length is 15 residues. Per the germline V gene, CDR1 is SGHTA and CDR2 is FQGNSA. CDR3: CASRLTRGQNTEAFF. CDR3 sequence (DNA): TGTGCCAGCAGACTTACAAGGGGGCAGAACACTGAAGCTTTCTTT.

Many counts were recorded for this clonotype. The chain joins TRBV5-1 to TRBJ2-1; 13 bases are shared with TRBD2. V lost 4 bases, J lost 8 bases, and 9 bases stayed unmatched. This CDR3 contains 16 residues. The germline V gene encodes CDR1 SGHRS and CDR2 YFSETQ. CDR3 protein: CASSPEGTSGAYEQFF. As DNA, the CDR3 is TGCGCCAGCAGCCCGGAAGGGACTAGCGGGGCCTATGAGCAGTTCTTC.

This clonotype occurred many times. The V call is TRBV5-1, the J call TRBJ2-1, with D unresolved. The CDR3 contains 13 residues. The germline CDR1 and CDR2 sequences are SGHRS and YFSETQ. The germline V and J ends were trimmed by 1 base and 8 bases, with 10 bases remaining between them. CDR3 DNA: TGCGCCAGCAGCTTGCGGGTCCTCGATGAGCAGTTCTTC. Its translation: CASSLRVLDEQFF. Full variable domain (outside the CDR3, taken from reference TRBV5-1 and TRBJ2-1): KAGVTQTPRYLIKTRGQQVTLSCSPISGHRSVSWYQQTPGQGLQFLFEYFSETQRNKGNFPGRFSGRQFSNSRSEMNVSTLELGDSALYLCASSLRVLDEQFFGPGTRLTVL.

This clonotype has a handful of counts. The rearrangement joins TRBV3-1 to TRBJ2-3; 10 bases are shared with TRBD2. Germline CDR1 is LGHDT and CDR2 is YNNKEL (reference sequence). With V trimmed by 0 bases and J by 5 bases, 11 bases remained unmatched. This CDR3 is 18 amino acids long. The CDR3 DNA sequence: TGTGCCAGCAGCCAAGAGGGTCGTCTAGCGGGAGTTGAAGATACGCAGTATTTT. Encoded protein: CASSQEGRLAGVEDTQYF.

The chain combines TRBV28 with TRBJ2-2; tentatively, D is TRBD1 or TRBD2 (5 bases each). The germline V gene encodes CDR1 MDHEN and CDR2 SYDVKM. CDR3 length: 17 residues. Between the trimmed V and J ends, which lost 7 bases and 3 bases, there was a span of 21 bases. CDR3 in DNA: TGTGCCAGCACCCCGCGGAAAGGGACGGTTTACACCGGGGAGCTGTTTTTT. This codes for CASTPRKGTVYTGELFF.

This clonotype was seen repeatedly, ten times or more. The rearrangement uses TRBV7-8 and TRBJ1-1, with TRBD1 identical over 7 bases. The V gene end was trimmed by 1 base and the J gene end by 5 bases; junction bases not matched to a gene: 10. The CDR3 is made up of 16 amino acids. Germline assignment: CDR1 SGHVS and CDR2 FQNEAQ. CDR3 DNA sequence: TGTGCCAGCAGCTTAGATGGTCCGGCAGGGGGGACTGAAGCTTTCTTT. Protein: CASSLDGPAGGTEAFF.

The sample holds many counts of this clonotype. V gene TRBV29-1 combines with J gene TRBJ2-1; D gene uncertain. The CDR3 totals 12 residues. Germline V gene data show CDR1 as SQVTM and CDR2 as ANQGSEA. V gave up 4 bases and J gave up 8 bases, with 12 bases separating them. In DNA form, the CDR3 reads TGCAGCGTTGTAGGAGTTGTCTATGAGCAGTTCTTC. It is translated as CSVVGVVYEQFF.

This clonotype was counted at least ten times. V usage is TRBV29-1 and J usage is TRBJ1-2, with 8 bases identical to TRBD1. The germline CDR1 and CDR2 sequences are SQVTM and ANQGSEA. V lost 7 bases to trimming and J lost 7 bases; unmatched junction nucleotides: 5. This CDR3 contains 11 residues. CDR3 loop: CSAWTGSGYTF. As DNA, the CDR3 is TGCAGCGCCTGGACAGGGTCTGGCTACACCTTC.

For this clonotype: This may come from a read error, since a much larger clone is one base off. The rearrangement uses TRBV5-6 and TRBJ2-2; D is perhaps TRBD2 (5 bases). CDR1 SGHDT and CDR2 YYEEEE come from the germline V gene. This CDR3 region has 17 residues. The V end was cut by 5 bases, the J end by 5 bases, with 22 bases between. The CDR3 loop reads CASRRYHGNPRTGELFF. DNA of the CDR3: TGTGCCAGCAGGAGATACCACGGGAACCCAAGAACCGGGGAGCTGTTTTTT.

This clonotype was detected ten times or more. J is TRBJ1-6 and V is TRBV27; D is unresolved. The CDR3 has 14 residues. V dropped 6 bases and J dropped 10 bases, with 16 bases sitting between them. Germline V gene sequence: CDR1 MNHEY, CDR2 SMNVEV (reference sequence). CDR3 in DNA: TGTGCCAGCAGCGCAGCTCATGATTACTCACCCCTCCACTTT. It encodes CASSAAHDYSPLHF.

This clonotype was seen at least ten times. The V and J genes are TRBV15 and TRBJ2-4; unclear D gene. CDR1 and CDR2 from the germline V gene are LNHNV and YYDKDF (reference sequence). Trimming stripped 8 bases from V and 10 bases from J, with 15 bases between. There are 12 residues in the CDR3. This CDR3 is CATQRPMGIQYF. In nucleotides, the CDR3 is TGTGCCACCCAAAGGCCGATGGGGATTCAGTACTTC. Full variable domain (outside the CDR3, taken from reference TRBV15 and TRBJ2-4): DAMVIQNPRYQVTQFGKPVTLSCSQTLNHNVMYWYQQKSSQAPKLLFHYYDKDFNNEADTPDNFQSRRPNTSFCFLDIRSPGLGDTAMYLCATQRPMGIQYFGAGTRLSVL.

Ten or more counts support this clonotype. V is TRBV6-5 and J is TRBJ2-3; 9 nucleotides agree with TRBD2. Germline V gene sequence: CDR1 MNHEY, CDR2 SVGAGI. CDR3 length: 16 residues. The ends lost 2 bases at V and 4 bases at J; junction bases unmatched: 7. This CDR3 reads CASSYRRAGGPDTQYF. The CDR3 region has the DNA TGTGCCAGCAGTTACAGGAGGGCGGGAGGGCCAGATACGCAGTATTTT.

This clonotype was detected many times. The chain links TRBV20-1 to TRBJ2-3; a weak D match, TRBD2 (5 bases). The CDR3 totals 11 residues. CDR1 is DFQATT and CDR2 is SNEGSKA in the germline V gene (reference sequence). Trimming left V 7 bases short and J 2 bases short, with 7 bases between. Here the CDR3 reads CSGRSTDTQYF. The CDR3, as DNA: TGCAGTGGGAGGTCCACAGATACGCAGTATTTT.

In its sample, this clonotype was seen many times. The rearrangement joins TRBV5-8 to TRBJ2-1, with D tentatively TRBD1 (6 bases). This CDR3 has 13 amino acids. V shed 4 bases and J shed 14 bases, with 19 bases lying between them. CDR1 is SGHTS, CDR2 YDEGEE, per germline. CDR3 loop: CASSGGQRGNEFF. For the CDR3, the DNA is TGTGCCAGCAGCGGCGGACAGAGGGGGAATGAGTTCTTC. Complete variable domain (other parts from reference TRBV5-8 and TRBJ2-1): EAGVTQSPTHLIKTRGQQATLRCSPISGHTSVYWYQQALGLGLQFLLWYDEGEERNRGNFPPRFSGRQFPNYSSELNVNALELEDSALYLCASSGGQRGNEFFGPGTRLTVL.

This clonotype showed up just a few times. This chain uses TRBV18 with TRBJ2-1; 7 bases are shared with TRBD1. The CDR3 has 16 residues. V was pared by 1 base and J by 0 bases, with 3 bases of the junction left unmatched. The germline V gene has CDR1 KGHSH and CDR2 LQKENI. This chain's CDR3 is CASSPQGASSYNEQFF. The CDR3 DNA is TGTGCCAGCTCACCACAGGGGGCCAGCTCCTACAATGAGCAGTTCTTC.

The table lists this clonotype with many counts. V usage is TRBV28 and J usage is TRBJ2-7; 7 bases fit TRBD2. Per the germline V gene, CDR1 is MDHEN and CDR2 is SYDVKM. V shed 5 bases and J 4 bases; nucleotides not matched to a gene: 11. The CDR3 has 15 residues. This chain's CDR3 is CASSRRTRNHYEQYF. The CDR3, as DNA: TGTGCCAGCAGTAGAAGGACTAGAAATCATTACGAGCAGTACTTC. The full variable domain, its missing parts supplied by reference TRBV28 and TRBJ2-7, is DVKVTQSSRYLVKRTGEKVFLECVQDMDHENMFWYRQDPGLGLRLIYFSYDVKMKEKGDIPEGYSVSREKKERFSLILESASTNQTSMYLCASSRRTRNHYEQYFGPGTRLTVT.

The rearrangement uses TRBV12-3 or TRBV12-4 and TRBJ1-1; 7 bases line up with TRBD1. The CDR3 extends over 14 amino acids. V lost 7 bases to trimming and J lost 2 bases; unmatched junction nucleotides: 7. CDR3 sequence: CASKRQGNNTEAFF. As DNA, the CDR3 is TGTGCCAGCAAAAGACAGGGCAACAACACTGAAGCTTTCTTT.

Only a few counts were recorded for this clonotype. This chain connects TRBV12-3 or TRBV12-4 to TRBJ2-5; D remains ambiguous. The CDR3 covers 14 residues. Deletions cut 10 bases from V and 2 bases from J, with 17 bases between. CDR3 in amino acids: CATTRSGEQETQYF. The DNA for the CDR3 is TGTGCCACCACGAGGTCGGGCGAACAAGAGACCCAGTACTTC.

The sample holds many counts of this clonotype. The chain recombines TRBV20-1 with TRBJ2-3, with D perhaps matching TRBD2 (6 bases). This CDR3 has 19 residues. V lost 1 base to trimming and J lost 1 base, with 24 bases between them. Germline-derived CDR1 and CDR2 are DFQATT and SNEGSKA (reference sequence). In nucleotides, the CDR3 is TGCAGTGCTAGAGGCTCTTGGGTAGCGGTGAAGATAGGCACAGATACGCAGTATTTT. It codes for CSARGSWVAVKIGTDTQYF.

This clonotype was picked up many times. CDR3 bases: TGCGCCAGCAGCTCTAGCGGGAGGGAGCAGTTCTTC. This codes for CASSSSGREQFF. This chain links TRBV5-1 with TRBJ2-1; TRBD2 matches at 11 bases. Germline V CDR1 and CDR2: SGHRS, YFSETQ. The CDR3 is 12 residues long. With V trimmed by 3 bases and J by 10 bases, 0 bases remained unmatched.

This clonotype was recorded many times. The chain is built from TRBV6-2 or TRBV6-3 and TRBJ2-4; D is unclear. CDR1 and CDR2 (germline): MNHEY, SVGEGT. The length of the CDR3 is 14 residues. The V and J ends lost 4 bases and 5 bases respectively, with 12 bases between them. Here the CDR3 reads CASSSSASQNIQYF. CDR3 coding DNA: TGTGCCAGCAGTTCCTCCGCGTCTCAAAACATTCAGTACTTC.

This clonotype showed up many times. V usage is TRBV29-1 and J usage is TRBJ2-1, with D possibly TRBD2 on 5 matching bases. The CDR3 is 11 residues long. Germline lookup yields CDR1 SQVTM and CDR2 ANQGSEA. For the CDR3, the DNA is TGCCAAACCGGGACCTACAATGAGCAGTTCTTC. Amino acids: CQTGTYNEQFF.

The sample holds a few counts of this clonotype. The rearrangement links TRBV12-3 or TRBV12-4 to TRBJ2-2; 10 bases match TRBD2. CDR3 length equals 19 residues. Trimming cost V 3 bases and J 9 bases; bases outside gene matches: 19. DNA of the CDR3: TGTGCCAGCAGTTTGGCTCCGGGAGGACTAGCGGAAATCTACCGGGAGCTGTTTTTT. This translates into CASSLAPGGLAEIYRELFF.

This clonotype was recorded at least ten times. The chain has TRBV12-3 or TRBV12-4 and TRBJ2-5; the D is unclear. The CDR3 has 11 amino acids. Trimming left V 5 bases short and J 5 bases short, with 6 bases between. The CDR3 coding sequence is TGTGCCAGCAGTGCTTACGAGACCCAGTACTTC. Its translation is CASSAYETQYF.

At least ten counts were recorded for this clonotype. The chain joins TRBV2 to TRBJ1-4; D might be TRBD1 (6 bases). V dropped 2 bases and J dropped 8 bases, with 18 bases sitting between them. CDR1 and CDR2 from the germline V gene are SNHLY and FYNNEI. This CDR3 comprises 16 residues. The CDR3 DNA reads TGTGCCAGCAGTGAACTAAGGGGGAAAGCCCCCGAAAAACTGTTTTTT. Residues: CASSELRGKAPEKLFF.

This clonotype was counted at least ten times. The chain combines TRBV3-1 with TRBJ2-1; 10 bases map to TRBD2. CDR1 is LGHDT, CDR2 YNNKEL, per germline (reference sequence). Trimming cost V 4 bases and J 9 bases; bases outside gene matches: 12. This CDR3 region has 16 residues. In DNA, the CDR3 is TGTGCCAGCAGCCTTGTAGCGGGAGGCCCGGTGAGTGAGCAGTTCTTC. Encoded protein: CASSLVAGGPVSEQFF.

This clonotype was recorded at least ten times. The DNA of the CDR3 is TGTGCCAGCAGTTTAGTACAGGGCGATCTCCTAGCCAAAAACATTCAGTACTTC. It translates to CASSLVQGDLLAKNIQYF. V is TRBV12-3 or TRBV12-4 and J is TRBJ2-4; TRBD1 might be the D (6 bases). The CDR3 totals 18 residues. Trimming took off 1 base at V and 0 bases at J, with 16 bases between the two ends.

In this sample, this clonotype turned up many times. An end of the junction differs from the germline gene, which may be a read error. This chain uses TRBV29-1 with TRBJ2-1; 7 bases agree with TRBD1. The germline CDR1 and CDR2 sequences are SQVTM and ANQGSEA. The CDR3 is 11 residues long. CDR3 amino acids: CSVMGPRGRLF. The CDR3 nucleotides are TGCAGCGTTATGGGCCCGAGGGGGCGTCTCTTC.

In its sample, this clonotype was seen many times. The rearrangement joins TRBV28 to TRBJ2-1; D is tentatively TRBD1 or TRBD2 (5 bases each). The length of the CDR3 is 16 residues. V shed 6 bases and J shed 8 bases, with 23 bases lying between them. Germline V gene lookup returns CDR1 MDHEN and CDR2 SYDVKM. This chain's CDR3 is CASRLSLKWGYDEQFF. CDR3 DNA: TGTGCCAGCAGACTATCTCTGAAGTGGGGGTACGATGAGCAGTTCTTC.